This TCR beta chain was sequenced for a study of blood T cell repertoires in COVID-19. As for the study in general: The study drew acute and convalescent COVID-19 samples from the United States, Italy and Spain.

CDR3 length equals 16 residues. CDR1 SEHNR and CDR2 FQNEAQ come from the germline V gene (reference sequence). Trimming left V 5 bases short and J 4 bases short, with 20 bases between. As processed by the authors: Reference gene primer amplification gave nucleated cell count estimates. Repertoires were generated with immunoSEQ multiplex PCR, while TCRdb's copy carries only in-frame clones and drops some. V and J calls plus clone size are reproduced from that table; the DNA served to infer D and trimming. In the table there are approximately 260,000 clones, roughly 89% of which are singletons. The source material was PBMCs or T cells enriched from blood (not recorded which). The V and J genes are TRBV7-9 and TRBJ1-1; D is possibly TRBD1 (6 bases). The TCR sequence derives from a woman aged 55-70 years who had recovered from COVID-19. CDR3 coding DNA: TGTGCCAGCAGCCCGCGAGGGGGGGGGCAGGGCACTGAAGCTTTCTTT. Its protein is CASSPRGGGQGTEAFF. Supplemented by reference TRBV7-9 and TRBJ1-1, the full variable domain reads DTGVSQNPRHKITKRGQNVTFRCDPISEHNRLYWYRQTLGQGPEFLTYFQNEAQLEKSRLLSDRFSAERPKGSFSTLEIQRTEQGDSAMYLCASSPRGGGQGTEAFFGQGTRLTVV.